This record looks at one T cell receptor beta chain sequence and its context. Antigen specificity is unknown. Assay used: immunoSEQ multiplex PCR; TCRdb lists only in-frame clones, some missing. The sample contains 100,000 to 150,000 clones, roughly 95% of which appear only once. The data originate from a study of cytomegalovirus exposure and HLA in healthy donors. Study results and caveats: Researchers catalogued approximately 170 TCR beta chains as cytomegalovirus-associated.

CDR1 is SGHTA, CDR2 FQGNSA, per germline. Trimming at V came to 5 bases and at J to 3 bases, leaving 9 bases not matched to a gene. The CDR3 sequence is 16 residues long. This sequence was found in a man younger than 30 in good health and CMV-seronegative. The chain has TRBV7-2 and TRBJ2-4; 8 nucleotides match TRBD2. The source material was PBMCs. The CDR3 nucleotides read TGTGCCAGCAGCCCACTAGCGGTAATAGTCAAAAACATTCAGTACTTC. Residues: CASSPLAVIVKNIQYF.